The 16 T cell receptor beta chains below were found in one sample sequenced in a study of beta chain features in type 1 diabetes. Isolated RNA was reverse transcribed in full, so expressed TCRB transcripts were sequenced. Sequenced by immunoSEQ multiplex PCR; TCRdb stores in-frame clones only, minus some. The repertoire consists of hundreds of thousands of clones, with about a sixth occurring once and the leading ten covering 0.02% to 0.025%. Sequenced input: naive CD4+ T cells from blood. The origin of the receptors is a woman younger than 35 in good health.

The chain is built from TRBV28 and TRBJ2-4, with TRBD2 matching 7 bases. The CDR3 length is 17 residues. Germline V gene lookup returns CDR1 MDHEN and CDR2 SYDVKM. The trim removed 5 bases at V and 3 bases at J, leaving 13 bases unmatched. CDR3 amino acids: CASSTLGAGEVKNIQYF. The CDR3 region has the DNA TGTGCCAGCAGTACGCTTGGGGCGGGAGAGGTCAAAAACATTCAGTACTTC. The whole variable domain, remainder taken from reference TRBV28 and TRBJ2-4, is DVKVTQSSRYLVKRTGEKVFLECVQDMDHENMFWYRQDPGLGLRLIYFSYDVKMKEKGDIPEGYSVSREKKERFSLILESASTNQTSMYLCASSTLGAGEVKNIQYFGAGTRLSVL.

This clone was observed a handful of times. V is TRBV4-3 and J is TRBJ2-7; 7 nucleotides agree with TRBD2. There are 17 residues in the CDR3. J lost 7 bases, V lost 1 base, and 16 bases had no gene match. The germline gives CDR1 LGHNA, CDR2 YSLEER. The CDR3 reads CASSQGPSTSVTGEQYF. CDR3 coding DNA: TGCGCCAGCAGCCAAGGTCCCTCCACTAGCGTCACGGGGGAGCAGTACTTC.

This clone was recorded only once. The chain recombines TRBV28 with TRBJ1-2, with 10 bases aligning to TRBD1. The CDR3 runs 15 residues. Germline V gene sequence: CDR1 MDHEN, CDR2 SYDVKM. Trimming cost V 2 bases and J 8 bases; bases outside gene matches: 8. This chain's CDR3 is CASSLRPGQGNGYTF. The CDR3, as DNA: TGTGCCAGCAGTTTACGCCCGGGACAGGGGAACGGCTACACCTTC.

This clone was counted a few times. V usage is TRBV6-6 and J usage is TRBJ2-5; 8 nucleotides match TRBD2. There are 15 residues in the CDR3. The germline V gene has CDR1 MNHNY and CDR2 SVGAGI (reference sequence). The trim removed 3 bases at V and 7 bases at J, leaving 10 bases unmatched. Here the CDR3 reads CASSYIHGRATTQYF. In nucleotides, the CDR3 is TGTGCCAGCAGTTATATCCACGGGAGGGCCACGACCCAGTACTTC.

The J gene is TRBJ2-1, the V gene TRBV19; perhaps TRBD2 as D (6 bases). The ends were cut back, 3 bases at V and 2 bases at J, with 14 bases in the middle. The CDR3 sequence is 16 residues long. Germline CDR1 and CDR2: LNHDA and SQIVND (reference sequence). The CDR3 loop reads CASSIFGGKTYNEQFF. DNA of the CDR3: TGTGCCAGTAGTATTTTTGGCGGGAAGACCTACAATGAGCAGTTCTTC.

CDR3 coding DNA: TGCGCCAGCAGCCAAGATCTTTTGGGGTACGGCTACACCTTC. Its translation: CASSQDLLGYGYTF. This sequence joins TRBV4-3 and TRBJ1-2; D is unresolved. CDR1 is LGHNA and CDR2 is YSLEER in the germline V gene. The CDR3 has 14 residues. The germline V and J ends were trimmed by 0 bases and 8 bases, with 13 bases remaining between them.

There are a few counts of this clone. The chain is built from TRBV28 and TRBJ1-5; unclear D gene. V lost 1 base and J lost 1, with 8 bases in between. Germline V CDR1 and CDR2: MDHEN, SYDVKM. CDR3 length: 15 residues. CDR3 sequence reads: CASSLSALSNQPQHF. CDR3 coding DNA: TGTGCCAGCAGTTTATCGGCATTGAGCAATCAGCCCCAGCATTTT.

This clone has more than one count but fewer than ten. The chain recombines TRBV18 with TRBJ2-4, with D maybe TRBD2 (6 bases). The V end was cut by 6 bases, the J end by 6 bases, with 15 bases between. The CDR3 is made up of 14 amino acids. Germline lookup yields CDR1 KGHSH and CDR2 LQKENI. In DNA form, the CDR3 reads TGTGCCAGCTCCCCCTCGGGGGTGACAAACATTCAGTACTTC. Residues: CASSPSGVTNIQYF.

In nucleotides, the CDR3 is TGTGCCAGCAGCGTAGTCGGGAGGGAGGCCGGGGAGCTGTTTTTT. The encoded protein is CASSVVGREAGELFF. The chain carries TRBV9 and TRBJ2-2; 8 nucleotides agree with TRBD2. This CDR3 has 15 residues. The V and J ends lost 0 bases and 6 bases, in that order; junction bases with no gene match: 4. Per the germline V gene, CDR1 is SGDLS and CDR2 is YYNGEE. The entire variable domain, with the rest obtained from reference TRBV9 and TRBJ2-2, is as follows: DSGVTQTPKHLITATGQRVTLRCSPRSGDLSVYWYQQSLDQGLQFLIQYYNGEERAKGNILERFSAQQFPDLHSELNLSSLELGDSALYFCASSVVGREAGELFFGEGSRLTVL.

A note on this clone: The same CDR3 is also encoded by other DNA sequences in this sample. The chain has TRBV9 and TRBJ2-3; maybe TRBD2 (6 bases). V was clipped by 3 bases and J by 0 bases, with 11 bases between them. This CDR3 is built from 15 residues. Germline V gene data show CDR1 as SGDLS and CDR2 as YYNGEE. In nucleotides, the CDR3 is TGTGCCAGCAGCGAGACGAGCGGGAGCACAGATACGCAGTATTTT. This codes for CASSETSGSTDTQYF. Variable domain in full (rest from reference TRBV9 and TRBJ2-3): DSGVTQTPKHLITATGQRVTLRCSPRSGDLSVYWYQQSLDQGLQFLIQYYNGEERAKGNILERFSAQQFPDLHSELNLSSLELGDSALYFCASSETSGSTDTQYFGPGTRLTVL.

The chain employs TRBV28 and TRBJ2-2, with D perhaps matching TRBD2 (6 bases). The length of the CDR3 is 18 residues. Deletions cut 3 bases from V and 3 bases from J, with 20 bases between. In germline, CDR1 is MDHEN, CDR2 SYDVKM. The CDR3 sequence: CASSFSGRMAGYTGELFF. The CDR3 DNA sequence: TGTGCCAGCAGTTTTAGTGGGAGGATGGCGGGATACACCGGGGAGCTGTTTTTT.

This sequence joins TRBV5-1 and TRBJ2-7; 7 bases fit TRBD1. The CDR3 has 13 residues. Trimming at V came to 4 bases and at J to 7 bases, leaving 8 bases not matched to a gene. Germline V CDR1 and CDR2: SGHRS, YFSETQ. The CDR3 loop reads CASSTLQGVEQYF. The DNA of the CDR3 is TGCGCCAGCAGCACCCTTCAGGGGGTTGAGCAGTACTTC.

This clone appeared a few times. This rearrangement joins TRBV12-5 to TRBJ1-5, with D unresolved. Germline V gives CDR1 LGHNT, CDR2 FRNRAP. This CDR3 region has 15 residues. With 0 bases removed from V and 2 bases from J, the gap between germline ends came to 8 bases. In nucleotides, the CDR3 is TGTGCTAGTGGTTTGGTACGACCCGGCAATCAGCCCCAGCATTTT. Encoded protein: CASGLVRPGNQPQHF.

This clone was detected a few times. The rearrangement links TRBV18 to TRBJ2-7; TRBD1 agrees at 8 bases. The CDR3 is 15 amino acids. The germline V gene encodes CDR1 KGHSH and CDR2 LQKENI. V gave up 5 bases and J gave up 1 base; unmatched junction bases: 7. Here the CDR3 reads CASSRGQVVSYEQYF. The CDR3 region has the DNA TGTGCCAGCTCAAGGGGACAGGTAGTATCCTACGAGCAGTACTTC.

This chain connects TRBV6-6 to TRBJ2-7, with TRBD2 matching over 13 bases. Losses at the gene ends were 2 bases for V and 9 bases for J; bases not matched to a gene: 7. This CDR3 has 15 residues. CDR1 MNHNY and CDR2 SVGAGI come from the germline V gene (reference sequence). Written as DNA, the CDR3 is TGTGCCAGCAGTTACGGGACTAGCGGGGCCGGATGGCAGTACTTC. As protein: CASSYGTSGAGWQYF.

The CDR3 DNA is TGTGCCATCAGTGGGGAAGGGAACACTGAAGCTTTCTTT. It translates to CAISGEGNTEAFF. The gene calls are TRBV10-3 and TRBJ1-1; D unresolved. V was trimmed by 4 bases and J by 1 base, leaving 7 bases between them. Germline CDR1 and CDR2: ENHRY and SYGVKD. The CDR3 is 13 residues long.